Listed here are 22 T cell receptor beta chains from one sample, sequenced in a study of OX40 agonist ivuxolimab in advanced cancers. Data came from immunoSEQ multiplex PCR; TCRdb stores just in-frame clones and leaves some out. The data show tens of thousands of clones, roughly 90% seen once. Sequencing used CD4+ or CD8+ T cells sorted from blood, obtained in a trial of the OX40 agonist ivuxolimab. The origin of the receptors is an adult with an advanced solid tumor such as melanoma, head and neck, liver or kidney cancer.

J is TRBJ1-5 and V is TRBV7-8; the D gene is possibly TRBD1 (6 bases). The CDR3 contains 16 residues. V was pared by 5 bases and J by 5 bases, with 19 bases between. In germline, CDR1 is SGHVS, CDR2 FQNEAQ. This CDR3 is CASSEKRDTYYQPQHF. The CDR3 DNA sequence: TGTGCCAGCAGCGAAAAACGGGACACCTATTATCAGCCCCAGCATTTT.

The chain combines TRBV5-1 with TRBJ2-5; the match to TRBD2 covers 10 bases. Trimming at V came to 0 bases and at J to 5 bases, leaving 4 bases not matched to a gene. CDR1 and CDR2 from the germline V gene are SGHRS and YFSETQ. The CDR3 is made up of 15 amino acids. Here the CDR3 DNA reads TGCGCCAGCAGCTTGGTAGCGGGGGGACGGGAGACCCAGTACTTC. Translated, it gives CASSLVAGGRETQYF. Full variable domain (remainder filled in from reference TRBV5-1 and TRBJ2-5): KAGVTQTPRYLIKTRGQQVTLSCSPISGHRSVSWYQQTPGQGLQFLFEYFSETQRNKGNFPGRFSGRQFSNSRSEMNVSTLELGDSALYLCASSLVAGGRETQYFGPGTRLLVL.

V gene TRBV20-1 combines with J gene TRBJ1-1; D remains ambiguous. Trimming took off 2 bases at V and 6 bases at J, with 1 base between the two ends. The CDR3 loop spans 9 amino acids. The germline CDR1 and CDR2 sequences are DFQATT and SNEGSKA (reference sequence). CDR3 protein: CSARPEAFF. Here the CDR3 DNA reads TGCAGTGCTAGACCTGAAGCTTTCTTT.

The sample holds a few counts of this clone. The V and J genes are TRBV2 and TRBJ2-3; 7 bases map to TRBD2. The germline gives CDR1 SNHLY, CDR2 FYNNEI. This CDR3 contains 14 residues. The junction had 5 bases not matched to a gene; V was cut back by 7 bases and J by 1 base. In DNA, the CDR3 is TGTGCCAGCACCCCGGGGAGGGGCACAGATACGCAGTATTTT. Translation: CASTPGRGTDTQYF.

This clone was found a few times. The rearrangement uses TRBV7-2 and TRBJ2-5, with unresolved D. The CDR3 covers 15 residues. The germline gives CDR1 SGHTA, CDR2 FQGNSA. The germline V and J ends were trimmed by 3 bases and 5 bases, with 16 bases remaining between them. Written as DNA, the CDR3 is TGTGCCAGCAGCTTTGTTGTGGGCACCGAGGAGACCCAGTACTTC. As protein: CASSFVVGTEETQYF. The whole variable domain, filled in from reference TRBV7-2 and TRBJ2-5, reads GAGVSQSPSNKVTEKGKDVELRCDPISGHTALYWYRQSLGQGLEFLIYFQGNSAPDKSGLPSDRFSAERTGGSVSTLTIQRTQQEDSAVYLCASSFVVGTEETQYFGPGTRLLVL.

This clone was seen a single time. This chain connects TRBV11-1 to TRBJ1-2, with a weak D call TRBD1 (5 bases). Germline CDR1 reads SGHAT; CDR2 reads FQDESV (reference sequence). CDR3 length: 12 residues. The V end lost 7 bases, the J end lost 3 bases, and 9 bases lay between the germline ends. The CDR3, as DNA: TGTGCCAGCACCGAACAGGACTATGGCTACACCTTC. Its protein is CASTEQDYGYTF.

There are a few counts of this clone. The rearrangement joins TRBV5-1 to TRBJ2-3, with D possibly matching TRBD2 (5 bases). V was clipped by 3 bases and J by 0 bases, with 11 bases between them. Germline CDR1 SGHRS, CDR2 YFSETQ. The CDR3 contains 15 residues. CDR3 amino acids: CASSSALASTDTQYF. The CDR3, as DNA: TGCGCCAGCAGCTCCGCTCTAGCTAGCACAGATACGCAGTATTTT.

The chain employs TRBV5-1 and TRBJ1-2; no reliable D call. The CDR3 sequence is 13 residues long. Germline V CDR1 and CDR2: SGHRS, YFSETQ. The V gene lost 1 base and the J gene lost 8 bases, with 12 bases spanning the gap. CDR3 DNA: TGCGCCAGCAGCTTGCTGGGTATGCGGGGCTACACCTTC. Its translation is CASSLLGMRGYTF. The full variable domain, rest sourced from reference TRBV5-1 and TRBJ1-2, is KAGVTQTPRYLIKTRGQQVTLSCSPISGHRSVSWYQQTPGQGLQFLFEYFSETQRNKGNFPGRFSGRQFSNSRSEMNVSTLELGDSALYLCASSLLGMRGYTFGSGTRLTVV.

This chain links TRBV5-4 with TRBJ2-1, with D perhaps matching TRBD1 (6 bases). The V gene's germline CDR1 is SGHNT and CDR2 YYREEE (reference sequence). V was cut by 1 base and J by 6 bases, with 17 bases left in between. CDR3 length: 16 amino acids. The CDR3 nucleotides read TGTGCCAGCAGCTTGCCTCCGGGACAACAACGCAATGAGCAGTTCTTC. Protein product: CASSLPPGQQRNEQFF.

The chain links TRBV5-5 to TRBJ2-6; no reliable D call. This CDR3 has 16 residues. Deletions cut 1 base from V and 0 bases from J, with 8 bases between. Germline CDR1 is SGHKS and CDR2 is YYEKEE (reference sequence). The CDR3: CASSLLVGSGANVLTF. DNA of the CDR3: TGTGCCAGCAGCTTGTTAGTGGGCTCTGGGGCCAACGTCCTGACTTTC.

The J gene is TRBJ2-3, the V gene TRBV19; D may match TRBD1 or TRBD2 (5 bases each). The CDR3 spans 16 residues. V was clipped by 3 bases and J by 0 bases, with 13 bases between them. Per germline, CDR1 LNHDA and CDR2 SQIVND (reference sequence). CDR3 sequence (DNA): TGTGCCAGTAGTATCGTTTTTGGGGGTAGCACAGATACGCAGTATTTT. The encoded protein is CASSIVFGGSTDTQYF.

The genes are TRBV11-3 and TRBJ2-1; maybe TRBD1 (5 bases). The CDR3 contains 13 residues. V gave up 1 base and J gave up 4 bases, with 5 bases separating them. Germline lookup yields CDR1 SGHNT and CDR2 YENEEA. In DNA form, the CDR3 reads TGTGCCAGCAGCTTAGGACAGTACAATGAGCAGTTCTTC. It translates to CASSLGQYNEQFF. Together with reference TRBV11-3 and TRBJ2-1, the CDR3 gives the full variable domain: EAGVVQSPRYKIIEKKQPVAFWCNPISGHNTLYWYLQNLGQGPELLIRYENEEAVDDSQLPKDRFSAERLKGVDSTLKIQPAELGDSAVYLCASSLGQYNEQFFGPGTRLTVL.

This sequence joins TRBV19 and TRBJ1-4; D uncertain. CDR1 and CDR2 from the germline V gene are LNHDA and SQIVND (reference sequence). Between the trimmed V and J ends, which lost 3 bases and 6 bases, there was a span of 11 bases. This CDR3 is built from 14 residues. This chain's CDR3 is CASSIRGSDEKLFF. The DNA of the CDR3 is TGTGCCAGTAGTATTAGAGGGTCAGATGAAAAACTGTTTTTT.

The CDR3 DNA sequence: TGTGCCAGCTCACGTATGTCCGGGGCGTCGGAGACCCAGTACTTC. Protein product: CASSRMSGASETQYF. The chain has TRBV18 and TRBJ2-5; D possibly uses TRBD1 or TRBD2 (5 bases each). The ends were cut back, 4 bases at V and 5 bases at J, with 17 bases in the middle. CDR3 length: 15 amino acids. Germline CDR1 KGHSH, CDR2 LQKENI.

The chain links TRBV7-3 to TRBJ1-2; D not certain. CDR1 is SGHTA and CDR2 is FQGTGA in the germline V gene. V was cut by 3 bases and J by 3 bases, with 17 bases left in between. This CDR3 comprises 16 residues. Here the CDR3 reads CASSFTHGPDHYGYTF. CDR3 nucleotides: TGTGCCAGCAGCTTCACCCACGGACCAGACCACTATGGCTACACCTTC.

The chain employs TRBV30 and TRBJ2-1; either TRBD1 or TRBD2 may fit D (6 bases each). The CDR3 runs to 14 residues. V was trimmed by 4 bases and J by 1 base, leaving 11 bases between them. Germline loops: CDR1 GTSNPN, CDR2 SVGIG (reference sequence). The CDR3, as DNA: TGTGCCTGGAATCAGGGGAGGTCCTACAATGAGCAGTTCTTC. It codes for CAWNQGRSYNEQFF.

In nucleotides, the CDR3 is TGTGCCAGCTTGCTCGACAGGGTATCTAATCAGCCCCAGCATTTT. Its protein is CASLLDRVSNQPQHF. This rearrangement joins TRBV28 to TRBJ1-5; 7 bases match TRBD1. The CDR3 runs 15 residues. Germline CDR1 and CDR2: MDHEN and SYDVKM. The J segment lost 4 bases and the V segment lost 8 bases, leaving 11 bases of the junction unmatched. The whole variable domain, remainder taken from reference TRBV28 and TRBJ1-5, is DVKVTQSSRYLVKRTGEKVFLECVQDMDHENMFWYRQDPGLGLRLIYFSYDVKMKEKGDIPEGYSVSREKKERFSLILESASTNQTSMYLCASLLDRVSNQPQHFGDGTRLSIL.

The chain couples TRBV27 to TRBJ2-7; 7 bases match TRBD1. CDR1 and CDR2 (germline): MNHEY, SMNVEV (reference sequence). The CDR3 has 17 amino acids. V was pared by 6 bases and J by 4 bases, with 18 bases of the junction left unmatched. CDR3 bases: TGTGCCAGCAGGAGGCGACAGGGAGTGTCATTCCAATACGAGCAGTACTTC. This translates into CASRRRQGVSFQYEQYF.

This clone was detected only a few times. The V gene is TRBV18, the J gene TRBJ2-2, with no clear D. V was cut by 4 bases and J by 6 bases, with 3 bases left in between. The V gene's germline CDR1 is KGHSH and CDR2 LQKENI. This CDR3 region has 11 residues. CDR3 in amino acids: CASSRPGELFF. CDR3 coding DNA: TGTGCCAGCTCACGTCCCGGGGAGCTGTTTTTT.

In nucleotides, the CDR3 is TGTGCCAGCAGCATACGACAGACTAACTATGGCTACACCTTC. Translated: CASSIRQTNYGYTF. V and J are TRBV5-5 and TRBJ1-2, with a possible D match to TRBD1 (5 bases). Trimming stripped 4 bases from V and 0 bases from J, with 10 bases between. This CDR3 has 14 residues. Germline V CDR1 and CDR2: SGHKS, YYEKEE (reference sequence).

This rearrangement joins TRBV6-6 to TRBJ2-2; possibly TRBD2 for D (5 bases). The CDR3 runs 13 residues. Germline V gives CDR1 MNHNY, CDR2 SVGAGI (reference sequence). V lost 7 bases, J lost 5 bases, and 11 bases lay in between. In nucleotides, the CDR3 is TGTGCCAGCAAGGTGTCGGGAACCGGGGAGCTGTTTTTT. It specifies CASKVSGTGELFF.

The chain is built from TRBV11-2 and TRBJ1-5; TRBD1 is a possible D gene (5 bases). The CDR3 runs 15 residues. With 1 base removed from V and 9 bases from J, the gap between germline ends came to 16 bases. Germline-derived CDR1 and CDR2 are SGHAT and FQNNGV. As DNA, the CDR3 is TGTGCCAGCAGCTTAGCGTCAGGGCCTGGGGTGCCCCAGCATTTT. Its protein is CASSLASGPGVPQHF.